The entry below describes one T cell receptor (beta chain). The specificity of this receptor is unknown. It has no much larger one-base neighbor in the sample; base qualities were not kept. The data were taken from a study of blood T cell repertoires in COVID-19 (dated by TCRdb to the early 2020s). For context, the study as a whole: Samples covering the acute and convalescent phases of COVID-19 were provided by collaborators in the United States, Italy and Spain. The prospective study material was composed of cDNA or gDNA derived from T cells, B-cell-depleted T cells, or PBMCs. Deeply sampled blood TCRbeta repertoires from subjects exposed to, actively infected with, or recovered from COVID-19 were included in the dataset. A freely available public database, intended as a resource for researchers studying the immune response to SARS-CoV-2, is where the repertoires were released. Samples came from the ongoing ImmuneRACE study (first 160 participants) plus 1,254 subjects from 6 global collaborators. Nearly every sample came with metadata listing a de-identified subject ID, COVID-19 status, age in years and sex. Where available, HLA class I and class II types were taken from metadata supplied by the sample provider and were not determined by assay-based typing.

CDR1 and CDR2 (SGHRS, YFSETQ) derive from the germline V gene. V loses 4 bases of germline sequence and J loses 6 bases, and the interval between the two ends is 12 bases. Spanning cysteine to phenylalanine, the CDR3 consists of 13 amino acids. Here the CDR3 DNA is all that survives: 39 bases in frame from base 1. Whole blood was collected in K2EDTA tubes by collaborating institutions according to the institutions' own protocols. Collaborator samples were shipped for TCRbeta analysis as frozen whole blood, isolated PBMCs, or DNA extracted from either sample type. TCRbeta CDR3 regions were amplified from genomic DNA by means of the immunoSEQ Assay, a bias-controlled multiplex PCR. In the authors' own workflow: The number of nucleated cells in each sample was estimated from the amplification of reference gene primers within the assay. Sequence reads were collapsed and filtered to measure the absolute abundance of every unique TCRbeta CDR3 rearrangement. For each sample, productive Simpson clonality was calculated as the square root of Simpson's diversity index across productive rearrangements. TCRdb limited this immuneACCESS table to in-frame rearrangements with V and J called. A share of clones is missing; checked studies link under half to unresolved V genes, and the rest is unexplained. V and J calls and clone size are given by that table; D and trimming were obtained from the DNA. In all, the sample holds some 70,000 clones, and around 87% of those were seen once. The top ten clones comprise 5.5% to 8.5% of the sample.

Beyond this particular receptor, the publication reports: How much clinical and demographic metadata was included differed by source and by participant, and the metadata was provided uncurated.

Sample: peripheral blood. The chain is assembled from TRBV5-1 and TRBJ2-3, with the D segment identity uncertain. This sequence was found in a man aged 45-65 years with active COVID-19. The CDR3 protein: CASSLSTVDTQYF. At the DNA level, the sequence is TGCGCCAGCAGCCTATCTACAGTCGATACGCAGTATTTT.